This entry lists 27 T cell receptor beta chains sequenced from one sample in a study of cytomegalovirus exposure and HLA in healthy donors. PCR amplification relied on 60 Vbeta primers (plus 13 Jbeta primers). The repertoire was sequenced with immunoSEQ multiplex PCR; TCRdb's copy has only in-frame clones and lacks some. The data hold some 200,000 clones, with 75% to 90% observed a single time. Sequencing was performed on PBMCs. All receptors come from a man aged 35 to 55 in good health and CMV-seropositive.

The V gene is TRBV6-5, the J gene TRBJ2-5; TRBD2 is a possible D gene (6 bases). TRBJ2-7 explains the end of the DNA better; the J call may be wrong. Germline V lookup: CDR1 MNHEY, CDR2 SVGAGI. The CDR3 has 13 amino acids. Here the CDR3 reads CASRAPAGDEQYF. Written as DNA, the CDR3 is TGTGCCAGCAGGGCCCCAGCGGGTGACGAGCAGTACTTC.

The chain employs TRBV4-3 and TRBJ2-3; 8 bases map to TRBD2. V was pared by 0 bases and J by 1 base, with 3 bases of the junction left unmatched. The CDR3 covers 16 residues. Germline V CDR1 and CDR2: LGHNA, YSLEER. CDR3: CASSQDVRGGTDTQYF. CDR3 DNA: TGCGCCAGCAGCCAAGATGTGCGGGGGGGCACAGATACGCAGTATTTT.

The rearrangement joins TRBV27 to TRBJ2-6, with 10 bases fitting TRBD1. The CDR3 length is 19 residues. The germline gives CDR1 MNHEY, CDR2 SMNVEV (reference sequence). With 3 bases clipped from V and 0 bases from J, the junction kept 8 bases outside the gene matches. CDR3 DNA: TGTGCCAGCAGTTTTACAAGGACAGGGGGAATCTCTGGGGCCAACGTCCTGACTTTC. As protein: CASSFTRTGGISGANVLTF.

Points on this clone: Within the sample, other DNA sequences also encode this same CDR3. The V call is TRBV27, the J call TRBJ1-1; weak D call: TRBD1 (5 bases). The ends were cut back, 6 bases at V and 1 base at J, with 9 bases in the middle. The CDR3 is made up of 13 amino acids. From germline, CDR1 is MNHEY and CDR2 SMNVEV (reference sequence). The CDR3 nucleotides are TGTGCCAGCAGCAACCAGGGGAACACTGAAGCTTTCTTT. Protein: CASSNQGNTEAFF.

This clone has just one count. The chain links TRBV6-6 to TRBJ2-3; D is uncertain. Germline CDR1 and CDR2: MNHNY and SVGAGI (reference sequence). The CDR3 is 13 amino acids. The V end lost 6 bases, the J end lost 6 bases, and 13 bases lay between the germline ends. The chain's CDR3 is CASRSPGLDTQYF. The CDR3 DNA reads TGTGCCAGCAGGAGTCCCGGTCTGGATACGCAGTATTTT.

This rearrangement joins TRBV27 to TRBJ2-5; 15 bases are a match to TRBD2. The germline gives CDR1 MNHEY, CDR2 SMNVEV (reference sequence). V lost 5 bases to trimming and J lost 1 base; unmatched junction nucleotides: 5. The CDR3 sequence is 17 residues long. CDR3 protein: CASSPWTSGGAQETQYF. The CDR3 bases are TGTGCCAGCAGTCCCTGGACTAGCGGGGGGGCCCAAGAGACCCAGTACTTC.

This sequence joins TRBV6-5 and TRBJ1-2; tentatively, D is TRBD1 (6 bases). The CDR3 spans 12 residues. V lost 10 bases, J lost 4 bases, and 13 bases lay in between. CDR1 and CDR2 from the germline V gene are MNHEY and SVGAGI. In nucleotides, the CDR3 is TGTGCCACTACGACAGGTTCCTATGGCTACACCTTC. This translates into CATTTGSYGYTF.

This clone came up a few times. The CDR3 DNA is TGCGCCACCGTAGCTATTAACTATGGCTACACCTTC. Protein product: CATVAINYGYTF. The chain combines TRBV5-1 with TRBJ1-2, with no clear D. Germline V gene data show CDR1 as SGHRS and CDR2 as YFSETQ. Trimming left V 9 bases short and J 1 base short, with 10 bases between. The CDR3 runs to 12 residues.

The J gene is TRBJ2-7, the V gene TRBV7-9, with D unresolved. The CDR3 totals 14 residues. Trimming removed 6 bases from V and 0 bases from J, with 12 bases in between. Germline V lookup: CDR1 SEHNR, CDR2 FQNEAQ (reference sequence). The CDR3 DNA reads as TGTGCCAGCAGTCCACTGTTAAACTCCTACGAGCAGTACTTC. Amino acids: CASSPLLNSYEQYF.

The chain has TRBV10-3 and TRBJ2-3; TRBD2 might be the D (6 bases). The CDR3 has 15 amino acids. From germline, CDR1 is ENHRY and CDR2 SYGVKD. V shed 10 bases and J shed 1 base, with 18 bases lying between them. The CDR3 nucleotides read TGTGCCAGCAATACGGGACTGACCCGCACAGATACGCAGTATTTT. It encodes CASNTGLTRTDTQYF.

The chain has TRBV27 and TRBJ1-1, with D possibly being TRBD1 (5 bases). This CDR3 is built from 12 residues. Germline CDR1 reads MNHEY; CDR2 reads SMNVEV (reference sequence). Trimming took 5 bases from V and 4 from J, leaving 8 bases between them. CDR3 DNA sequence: TGTGCCAGCAGTCCAGGGCGCACTGAAGCTTTCTTT. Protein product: CASSPGRTEAFF.

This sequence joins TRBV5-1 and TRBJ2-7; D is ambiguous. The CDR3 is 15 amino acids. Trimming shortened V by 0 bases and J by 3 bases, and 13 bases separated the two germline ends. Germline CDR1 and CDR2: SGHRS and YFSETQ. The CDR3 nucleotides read TGCGCCAGCAGCTTGGGGAGCTTCCCTCTCTACGAGCAGTACTTC. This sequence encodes CASSLGSFPLYEQYF.

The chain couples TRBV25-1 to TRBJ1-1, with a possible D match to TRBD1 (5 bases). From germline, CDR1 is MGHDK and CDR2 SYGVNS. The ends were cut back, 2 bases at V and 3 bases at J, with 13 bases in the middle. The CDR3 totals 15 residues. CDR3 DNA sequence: TGTGCCAGCAGTGAACTGGTCTGGGGGGACACTGAAGCTTTCTTT. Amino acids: CASSELVWGDTEAFF. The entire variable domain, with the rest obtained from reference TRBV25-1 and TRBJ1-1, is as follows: EADIYQTPRYLVIGTGKKITLECSQTMGHDKMYWYQQDPGMELHLIHYSYGVNSTEKGDLSSESTVSRIRTEHFPLTLESARPSHTSQYLCASSELVWGDTEAFFGQGTRLTVV.

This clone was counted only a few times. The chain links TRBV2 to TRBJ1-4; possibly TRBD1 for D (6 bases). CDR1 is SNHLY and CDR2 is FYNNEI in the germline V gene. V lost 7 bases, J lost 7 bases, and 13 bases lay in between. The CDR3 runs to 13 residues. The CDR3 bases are TGTGCCAGCATGAATGGGGGCGGTGAAAAACTGTTTTTT. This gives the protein CASMNGGGEKLFF.

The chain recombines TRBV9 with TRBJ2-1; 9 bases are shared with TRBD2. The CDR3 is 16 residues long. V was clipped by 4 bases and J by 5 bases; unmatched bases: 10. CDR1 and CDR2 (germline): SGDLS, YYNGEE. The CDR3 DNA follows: TGTGCCAGCAGCCCCCGTCTAGCGGGGCCTAACAATGAGCAGTTCTTC. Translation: CASSPRLAGPNNEQFF.

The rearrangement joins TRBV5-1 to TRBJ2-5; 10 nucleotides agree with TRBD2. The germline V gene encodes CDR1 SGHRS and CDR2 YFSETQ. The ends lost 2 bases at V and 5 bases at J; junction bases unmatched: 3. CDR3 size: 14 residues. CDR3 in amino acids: CASSLGTSVETQYF. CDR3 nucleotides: TGCGCCAGCAGCTTAGGGACTAGCGTGGAGACCCAGTACTTC.

This CDR3 reads CASSFADYEQYF. The DNA for the CDR3 is TGTGCCAGCAGCTTCGCAGACTACGAGCAGTACTTC. J is TRBJ2-7 and V is TRBV7-8; D gene uncertain. V was trimmed by 3 bases and J by 3 bases, leaving 6 bases between them. The CDR3 totals 12 residues. Germline V gives CDR1 SGHVS, CDR2 FQNEAQ.

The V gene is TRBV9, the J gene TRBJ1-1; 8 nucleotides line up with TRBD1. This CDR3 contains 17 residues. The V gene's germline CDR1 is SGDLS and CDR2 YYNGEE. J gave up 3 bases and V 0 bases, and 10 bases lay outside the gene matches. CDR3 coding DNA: TGTGCCAGCAGCGTAGGGGCAGGGGGCGCGAGGGACACTGAAGCTTTCTTT. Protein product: CASSVGAGGARDTEAFF. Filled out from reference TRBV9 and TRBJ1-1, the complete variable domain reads DSGVTQTPKHLITATGQRVTLRCSPRSGDLSVYWYQQSLDQGLQFLIQYYNGEERAKGNILERFSAQQFPDLHSELNLSSLELGDSALYFCASSVGAGGARDTEAFFGQGTRLTVV.

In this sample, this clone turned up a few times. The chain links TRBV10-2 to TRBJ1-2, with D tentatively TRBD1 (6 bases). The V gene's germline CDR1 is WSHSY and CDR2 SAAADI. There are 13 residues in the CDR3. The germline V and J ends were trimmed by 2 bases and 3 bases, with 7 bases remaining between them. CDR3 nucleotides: TGCGCCAGCAGTGAGGAGGGGGACTATGGCTACACCTTC. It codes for CASSEEGDYGYTF.

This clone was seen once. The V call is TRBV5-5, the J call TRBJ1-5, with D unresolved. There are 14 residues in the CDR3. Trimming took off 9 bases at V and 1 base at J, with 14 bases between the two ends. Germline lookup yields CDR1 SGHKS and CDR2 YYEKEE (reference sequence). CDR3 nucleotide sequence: TGTGCCACCGGCACCGGGGTAAGCAATCAGCCCCAGCATTTT. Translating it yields CATGTGVSNQPQHF.

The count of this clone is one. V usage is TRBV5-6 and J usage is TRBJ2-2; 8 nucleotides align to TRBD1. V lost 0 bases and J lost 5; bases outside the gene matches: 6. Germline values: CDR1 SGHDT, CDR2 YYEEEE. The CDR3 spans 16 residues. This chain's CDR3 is CASSLVDRVGTGELFF. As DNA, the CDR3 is TGTGCCAGCAGCTTGGTGGACAGGGTGGGGACCGGGGAGCTGTTTTTT.

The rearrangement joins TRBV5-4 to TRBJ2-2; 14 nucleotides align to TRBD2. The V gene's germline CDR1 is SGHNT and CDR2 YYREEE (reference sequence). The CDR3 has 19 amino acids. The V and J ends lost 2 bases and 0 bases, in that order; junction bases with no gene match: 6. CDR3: CASSFPGLAGATNTGELFF. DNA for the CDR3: TGTGCCAGCAGCTTCCCGGGACTAGCGGGAGCAACGAACACCGGGGAGCTGTTTTTT. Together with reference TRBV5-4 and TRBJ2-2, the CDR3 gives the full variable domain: ETGVTQSPTHLIKTRGQQVTLRCSSQSGHNTVSWYQQALGQGPQFIFQYYREEENGRGNFPPRFSGLQFPNYSSELNVNALELDDSALYLCASSFPGLAGATNTGELFFGEGSRLTVL.

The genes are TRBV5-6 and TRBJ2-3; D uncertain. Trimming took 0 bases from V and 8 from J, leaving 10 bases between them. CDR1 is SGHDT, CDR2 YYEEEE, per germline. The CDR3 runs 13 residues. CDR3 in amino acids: CASSLGSLGTQYF. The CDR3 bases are TGTGCCAGCAGCTTGGGTAGCCTGGGTACGCAGTATTTT.

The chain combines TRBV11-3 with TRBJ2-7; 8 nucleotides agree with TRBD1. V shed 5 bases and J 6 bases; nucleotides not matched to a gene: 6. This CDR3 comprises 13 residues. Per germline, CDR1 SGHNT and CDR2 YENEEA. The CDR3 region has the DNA TGTGCCAGCAGCCCCCGCCAGGGGGCCGAGCAGTACTTC. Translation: CASSPRQGAEQYF.

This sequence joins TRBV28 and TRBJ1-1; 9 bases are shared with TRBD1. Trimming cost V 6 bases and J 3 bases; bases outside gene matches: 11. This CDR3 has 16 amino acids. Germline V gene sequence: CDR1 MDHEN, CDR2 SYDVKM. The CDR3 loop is CASSTYRGLGDTEAFF. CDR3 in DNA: TGTGCCAGCAGCACATACAGGGGGCTTGGAGACACTGAAGCTTTCTTT. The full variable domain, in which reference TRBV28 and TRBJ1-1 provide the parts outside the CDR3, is DVKVTQSSRYLVKRTGEKVFLECVQDMDHENMFWYRQDPGLGLRLIYFSYDVKMKEKGDIPEGYSVSREKKERFSLILESASTNQTSMYLCASSTYRGLGDTEAFFGQGTRLTVV.

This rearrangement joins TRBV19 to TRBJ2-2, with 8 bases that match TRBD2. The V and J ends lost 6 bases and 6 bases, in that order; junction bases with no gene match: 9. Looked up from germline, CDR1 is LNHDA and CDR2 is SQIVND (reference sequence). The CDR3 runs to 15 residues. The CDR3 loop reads CASRARGGQAGELFF. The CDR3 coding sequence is TGTGCCAGTAGAGCCCGGGGGGGCCAGGCCGGGGAGCTGTTTTTT.

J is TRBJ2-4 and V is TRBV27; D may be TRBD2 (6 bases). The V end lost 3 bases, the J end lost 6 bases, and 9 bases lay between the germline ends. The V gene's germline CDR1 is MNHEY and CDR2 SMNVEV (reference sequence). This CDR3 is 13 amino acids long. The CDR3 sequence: CASSFQGGNIQYF. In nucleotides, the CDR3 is TGTGCCAGCAGTTTCCAGGGAGGAAACATTCAGTACTTC.